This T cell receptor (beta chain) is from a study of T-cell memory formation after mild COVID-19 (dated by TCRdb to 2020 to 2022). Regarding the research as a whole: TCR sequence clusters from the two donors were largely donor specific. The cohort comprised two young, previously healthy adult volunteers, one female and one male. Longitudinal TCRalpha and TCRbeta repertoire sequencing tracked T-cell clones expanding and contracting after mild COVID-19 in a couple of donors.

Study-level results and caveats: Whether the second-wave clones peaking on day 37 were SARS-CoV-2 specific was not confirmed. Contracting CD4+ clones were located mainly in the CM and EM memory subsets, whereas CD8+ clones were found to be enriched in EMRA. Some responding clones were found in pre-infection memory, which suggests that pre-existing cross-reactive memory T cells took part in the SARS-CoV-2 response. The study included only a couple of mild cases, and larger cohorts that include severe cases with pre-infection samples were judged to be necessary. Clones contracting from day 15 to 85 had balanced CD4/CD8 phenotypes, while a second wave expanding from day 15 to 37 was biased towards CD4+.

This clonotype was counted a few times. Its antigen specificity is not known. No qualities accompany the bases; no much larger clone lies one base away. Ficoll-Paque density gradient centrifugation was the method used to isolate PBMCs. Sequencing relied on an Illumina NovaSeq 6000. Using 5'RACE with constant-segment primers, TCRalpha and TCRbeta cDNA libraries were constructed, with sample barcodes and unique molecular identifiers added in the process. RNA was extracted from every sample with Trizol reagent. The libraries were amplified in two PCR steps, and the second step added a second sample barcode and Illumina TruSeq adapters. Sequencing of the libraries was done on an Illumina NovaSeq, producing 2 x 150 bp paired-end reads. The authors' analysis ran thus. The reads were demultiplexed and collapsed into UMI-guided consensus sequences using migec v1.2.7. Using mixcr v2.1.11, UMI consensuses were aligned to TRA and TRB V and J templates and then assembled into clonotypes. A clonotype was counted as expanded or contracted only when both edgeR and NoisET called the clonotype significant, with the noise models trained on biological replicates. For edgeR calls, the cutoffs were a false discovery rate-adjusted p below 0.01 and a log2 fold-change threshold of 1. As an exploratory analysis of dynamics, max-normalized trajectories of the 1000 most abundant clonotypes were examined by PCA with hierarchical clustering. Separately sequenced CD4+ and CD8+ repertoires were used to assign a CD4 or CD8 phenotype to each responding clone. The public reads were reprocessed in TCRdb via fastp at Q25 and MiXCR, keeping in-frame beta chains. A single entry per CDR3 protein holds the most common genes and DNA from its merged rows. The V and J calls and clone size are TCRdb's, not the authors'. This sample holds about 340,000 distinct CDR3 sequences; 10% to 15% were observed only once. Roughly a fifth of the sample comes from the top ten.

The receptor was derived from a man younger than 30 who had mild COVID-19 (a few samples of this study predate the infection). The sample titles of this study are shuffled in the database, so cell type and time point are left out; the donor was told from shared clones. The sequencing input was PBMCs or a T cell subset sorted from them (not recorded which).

The DNA sequence is as follows: TGTGCCAGCAGTGGGGCAGGAGGGGAGCTGTTTTTT. Its protein is CASSGAGGELFF. This chain is built from TRBV3-1 and TRBJ2-2; 5 matching bases give a weak D call of TRBD1. CDR1 and CDR2 are drawn from the germline V gene (reference sequence): LGHDT, YNNKEL. The CDR3 contains 12 residues, cysteine and phenylalanine counted. Only the CDR3 part of the read is kept: 36 bases, read in frame from the first base. The germline ends are 10 bases apart after V is trimmed by 6 bases and J by 8 bases.